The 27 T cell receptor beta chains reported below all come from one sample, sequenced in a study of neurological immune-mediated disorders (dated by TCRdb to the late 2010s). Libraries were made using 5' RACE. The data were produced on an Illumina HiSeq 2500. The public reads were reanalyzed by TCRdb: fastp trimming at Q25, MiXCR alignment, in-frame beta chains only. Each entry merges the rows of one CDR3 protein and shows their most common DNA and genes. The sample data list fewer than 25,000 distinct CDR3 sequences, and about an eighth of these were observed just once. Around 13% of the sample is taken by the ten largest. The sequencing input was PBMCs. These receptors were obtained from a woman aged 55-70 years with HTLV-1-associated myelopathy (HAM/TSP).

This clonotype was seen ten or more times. Written as DNA, the CDR3 is TGTGCCACCAGCAGCGGGCCAGGACAACCCTCTGGGGCCAACGTCCTGACTTTC. It encodes CATSSGPGQPSGANVLTF. This chain uses TRBV15 with TRBJ2-6, with D tentatively TRBD1 (5 bases). The CDR3 is 18 residues long. Trimming removed 3 bases at V and 0 bases at J, with 15 bases between. Germline CDR1 LNHNV, CDR2 YYDKDF (reference sequence).

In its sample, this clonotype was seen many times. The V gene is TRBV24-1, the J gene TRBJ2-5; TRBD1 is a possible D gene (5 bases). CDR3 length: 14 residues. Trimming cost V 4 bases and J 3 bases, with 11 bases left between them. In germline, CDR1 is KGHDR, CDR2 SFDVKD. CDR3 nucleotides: TGTGCCACCAGTGAAACAGGACGGGAAGAGACCCAGTACTTC. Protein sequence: CATSETGREETQYF.

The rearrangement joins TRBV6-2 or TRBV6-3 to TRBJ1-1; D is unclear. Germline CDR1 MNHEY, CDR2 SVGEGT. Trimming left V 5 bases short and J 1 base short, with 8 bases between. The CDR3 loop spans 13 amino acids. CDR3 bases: TGTGCCAGCAGTGCGGGAGGGAACACTGAAGCTTTCTTT. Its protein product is CASSAGGNTEAFF.

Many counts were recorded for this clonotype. This chain's CDR3 is CASSYGTSNTGELFF. The CDR3 coding sequence is TGTGCCAGCAGTTATGGGACCTCGAACACCGGGGAGCTGTTTTTT. The chain has TRBV27 and TRBJ2-2; D is possibly TRBD1 or TRBD2 (5 bases each). The CDR3 extends over 15 amino acids. V was shortened by 4 bases and J by 0 bases, with 9 bases between the two germline ends. Germline lookup yields CDR1 MNHEY and CDR2 SMNVEV (reference sequence).

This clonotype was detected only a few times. For the CDR3, the DNA is TGTGCCAGCAGCTTAGGGTCTAGCATCTACAATGAGCAGTTCTTC. Residues: CASSLGSSIYNEQFF. This chain links TRBV7-2 with TRBJ2-1; D possibly corresponds to TRBD2 (5 bases). Germline V gives CDR1 SGHTA, CDR2 FQGNSA. V shed 1 base and J shed 3 bases, with 10 bases lying between them. The CDR3 is 15 residues long. Combining the CDR3 with reference TRBV7-2 and TRBJ2-1 gives the whole variable domain GAGVSQSPSNKVTEKGKDVELRCDPISGHTALYWYRQSLGQGLEFLIYFQGNSAPDKSGLPSDRFSAERTGGSVSTLTIQRTQQEDSAVYLCASSLGSSIYNEQFFGPGTRLTVL.

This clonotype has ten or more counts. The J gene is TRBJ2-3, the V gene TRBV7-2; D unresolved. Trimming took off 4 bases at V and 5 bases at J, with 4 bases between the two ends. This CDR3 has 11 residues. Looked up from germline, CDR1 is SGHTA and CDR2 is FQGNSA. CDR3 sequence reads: CASSSEDTQYF. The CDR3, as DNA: TGTGCCAGCAGCTCGGAAGATACGCAGTATTTT.

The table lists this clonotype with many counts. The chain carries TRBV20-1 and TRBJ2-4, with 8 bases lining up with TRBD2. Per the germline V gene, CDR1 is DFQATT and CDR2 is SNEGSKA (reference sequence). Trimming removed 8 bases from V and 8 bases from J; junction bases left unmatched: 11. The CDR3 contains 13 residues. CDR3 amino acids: CSSGGAGADIQYF. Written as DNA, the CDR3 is TGCAGTTCCGGGGGGGCAGGGGCGGACATTCAGTACTTC.

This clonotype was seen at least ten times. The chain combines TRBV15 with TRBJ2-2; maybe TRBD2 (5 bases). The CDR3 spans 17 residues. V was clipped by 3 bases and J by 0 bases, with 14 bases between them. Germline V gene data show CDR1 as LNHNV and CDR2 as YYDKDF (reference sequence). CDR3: CATSRTLALTNTGELFF. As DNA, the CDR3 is TGTGCCACCAGCAGGACCTTAGCGCTTACGAACACCGGGGAGCTGTTTTTT.

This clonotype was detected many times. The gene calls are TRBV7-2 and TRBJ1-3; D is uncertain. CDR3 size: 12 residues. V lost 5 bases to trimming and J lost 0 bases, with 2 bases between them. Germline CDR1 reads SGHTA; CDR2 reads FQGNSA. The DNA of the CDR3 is TGTGCCAGCAGCCGCTCTGGAAACACCATATATTTT. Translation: CASSRSGNTIYF.

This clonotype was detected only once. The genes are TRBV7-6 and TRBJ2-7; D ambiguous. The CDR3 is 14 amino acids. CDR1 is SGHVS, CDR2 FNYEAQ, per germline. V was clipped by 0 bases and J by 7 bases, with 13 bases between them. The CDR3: CASSLAVGLEEQYF. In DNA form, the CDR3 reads TGTGCCAGCAGCTTAGCTGTGGGTTTAGAGGAGCAGTACTTC.

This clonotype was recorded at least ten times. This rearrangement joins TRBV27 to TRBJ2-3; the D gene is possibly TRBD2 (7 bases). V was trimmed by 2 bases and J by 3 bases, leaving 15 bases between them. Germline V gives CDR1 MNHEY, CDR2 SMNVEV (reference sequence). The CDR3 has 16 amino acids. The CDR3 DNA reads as TGTGCCAGCAGTTTACTTCGGGGGAGGGGGACAGATACGCAGTATTTT. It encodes CASSLLRGRGTDTQYF.

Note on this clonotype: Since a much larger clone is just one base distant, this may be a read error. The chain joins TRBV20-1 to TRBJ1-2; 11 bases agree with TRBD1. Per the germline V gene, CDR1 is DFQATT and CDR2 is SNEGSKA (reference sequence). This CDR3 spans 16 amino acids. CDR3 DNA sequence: TGCAGTGCTAGAGGGACAGGGGGCGATCTTAACTATTGCTACACCTTC. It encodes CSARGTGGDLNYCYTF.

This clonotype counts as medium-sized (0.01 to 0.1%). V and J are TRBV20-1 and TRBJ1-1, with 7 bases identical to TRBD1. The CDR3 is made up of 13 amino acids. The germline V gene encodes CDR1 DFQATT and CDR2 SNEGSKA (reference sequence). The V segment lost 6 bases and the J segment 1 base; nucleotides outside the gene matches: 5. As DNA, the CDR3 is TGCAGTGCACTTACAGGGGCGAACACTGAAGCTTTCTTT. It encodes CSALTGANTEAFF.

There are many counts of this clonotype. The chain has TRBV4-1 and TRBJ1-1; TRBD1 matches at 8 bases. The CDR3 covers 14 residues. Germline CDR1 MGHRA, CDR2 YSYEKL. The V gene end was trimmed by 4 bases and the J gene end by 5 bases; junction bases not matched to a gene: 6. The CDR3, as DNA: TGCGCCAGCAGCCTGAAGGACAGGGAAACTGAAGCTTTCTTT. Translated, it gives CASSLKDRETEAFF.

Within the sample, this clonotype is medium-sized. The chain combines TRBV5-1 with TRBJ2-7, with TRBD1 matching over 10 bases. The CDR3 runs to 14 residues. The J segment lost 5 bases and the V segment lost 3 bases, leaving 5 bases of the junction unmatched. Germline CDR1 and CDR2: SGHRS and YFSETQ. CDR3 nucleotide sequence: TGCGCCAGCAGCTGGCGGGACAGGGGAAACGAGCAGTACTTC. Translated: CASSWRDRGNEQYF.

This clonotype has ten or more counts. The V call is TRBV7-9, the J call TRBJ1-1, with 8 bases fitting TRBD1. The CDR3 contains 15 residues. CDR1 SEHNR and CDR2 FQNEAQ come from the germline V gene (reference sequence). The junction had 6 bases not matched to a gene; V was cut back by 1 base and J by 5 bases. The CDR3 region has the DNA TGTGCCAGCAGCTTAGGCCCCCAGGGGGCAACTGAAGCTTTCTTT. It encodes CASSLGPQGATEAFF.

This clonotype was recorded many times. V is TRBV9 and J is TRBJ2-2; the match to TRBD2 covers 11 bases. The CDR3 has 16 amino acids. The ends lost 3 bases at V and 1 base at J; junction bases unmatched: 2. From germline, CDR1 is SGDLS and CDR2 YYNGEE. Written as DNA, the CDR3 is TGTGCCAGCAGCGCAGGACTAGCGGGGAACACCGGGGAGCTGTTTTTT. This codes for CASSAGLAGNTGELFF.

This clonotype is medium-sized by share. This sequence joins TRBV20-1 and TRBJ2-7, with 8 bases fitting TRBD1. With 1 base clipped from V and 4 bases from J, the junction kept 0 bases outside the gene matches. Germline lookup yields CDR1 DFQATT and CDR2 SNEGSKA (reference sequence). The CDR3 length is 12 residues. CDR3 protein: CSARGQGYEQYF. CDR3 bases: TGCAGTGCTAGAGGACAGGGGTACGAGCAGTACTTC.

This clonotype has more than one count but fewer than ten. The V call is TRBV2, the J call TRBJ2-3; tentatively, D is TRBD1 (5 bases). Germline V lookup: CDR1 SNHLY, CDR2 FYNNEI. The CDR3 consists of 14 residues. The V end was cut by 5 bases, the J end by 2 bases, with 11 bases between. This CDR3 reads CASSPDRYTDTQYF. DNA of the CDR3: TGTGCCAGCAGTCCAGACAGATACACAGATACGCAGTATTTT.

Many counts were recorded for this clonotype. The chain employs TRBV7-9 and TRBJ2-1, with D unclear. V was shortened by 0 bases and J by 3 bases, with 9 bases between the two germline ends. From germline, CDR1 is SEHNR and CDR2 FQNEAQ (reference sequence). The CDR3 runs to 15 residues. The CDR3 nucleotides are TGTGCCAGCAGCTTAGCAAGGTTTGGCTACAATGAGCAGTTCTTC. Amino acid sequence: CASSLARFGYNEQFF.

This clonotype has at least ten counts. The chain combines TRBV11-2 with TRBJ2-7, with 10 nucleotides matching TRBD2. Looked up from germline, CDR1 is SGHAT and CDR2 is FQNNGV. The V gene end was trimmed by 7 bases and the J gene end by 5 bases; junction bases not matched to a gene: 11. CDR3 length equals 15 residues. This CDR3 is CASTLGAGGPNEQYF. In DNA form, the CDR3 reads TGTGCCAGCACCCTAGGAGCGGGAGGGCCAAACGAGCAGTACTTC.

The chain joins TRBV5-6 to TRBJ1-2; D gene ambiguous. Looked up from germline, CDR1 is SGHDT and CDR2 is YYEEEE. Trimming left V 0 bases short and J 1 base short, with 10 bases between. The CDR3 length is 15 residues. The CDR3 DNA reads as TGTGCCAGCAGCTTGGCTAGGACGTATAACTATGGCTACACCTTC. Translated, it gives CASSLARTYNYGYTF.

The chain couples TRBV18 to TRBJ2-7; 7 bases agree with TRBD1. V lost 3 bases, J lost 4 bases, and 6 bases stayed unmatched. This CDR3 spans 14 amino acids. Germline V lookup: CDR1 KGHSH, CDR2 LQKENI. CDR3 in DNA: TGTGCCAGCTCACCCGCGCCAGGGGGTTACGAGCAGTACTTC. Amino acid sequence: CASSPAPGGYEQYF.

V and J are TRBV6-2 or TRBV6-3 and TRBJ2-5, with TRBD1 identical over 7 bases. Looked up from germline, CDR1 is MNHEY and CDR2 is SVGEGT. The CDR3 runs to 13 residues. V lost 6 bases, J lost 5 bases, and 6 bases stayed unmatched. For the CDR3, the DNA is TGTGCCAGCAGCTCGACAGGGTTCGAGACCCAGTACTTC. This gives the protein CASSSTGFETQYF.

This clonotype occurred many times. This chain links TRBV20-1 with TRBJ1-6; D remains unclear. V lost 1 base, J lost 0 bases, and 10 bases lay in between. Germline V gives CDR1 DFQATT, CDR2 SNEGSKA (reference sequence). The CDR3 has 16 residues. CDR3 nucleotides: TGCAGTGCTAGAGGGGAGACGAGCTCCTATAATTCACCCCTCCACTTT. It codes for CSARGETSSYNSPLHF.

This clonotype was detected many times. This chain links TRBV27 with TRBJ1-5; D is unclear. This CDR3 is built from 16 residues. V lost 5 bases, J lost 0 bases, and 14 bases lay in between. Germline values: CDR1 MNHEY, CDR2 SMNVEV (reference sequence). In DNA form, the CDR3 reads TGTGCCAGCAGTCCCCTGGGCACCTATAGCAATCAGCCCCAGCATTTT. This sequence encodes CASSPLGTYSNQPQHF.

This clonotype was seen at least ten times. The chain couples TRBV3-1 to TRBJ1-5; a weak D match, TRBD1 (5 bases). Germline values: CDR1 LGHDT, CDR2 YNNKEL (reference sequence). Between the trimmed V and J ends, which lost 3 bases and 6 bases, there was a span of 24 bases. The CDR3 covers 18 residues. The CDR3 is CASSHEDRDWQGGQPQHF. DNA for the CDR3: TGTGCCAGCAGCCACGAAGATAGGGACTGGCAGGGAGGTCAGCCCCAGCATTTT.